This paragraph covers one TCR beta chain sequence. Its target is not known. This sample was taken from a study of cytomegalovirus exposure and HLA in healthy donors. Findings and limits, study-wide: Most observed TCR sequences were rare, whereas some public TCRs were detected in many donors. Researchers counted about 150 TCR beta chains as cytomegalovirus-associated. Using the classifier, cytomegalovirus status was reportedly diagnosed with high specificity and sensitivity.

The data were produced by immunoSEQ multiplex PCR, yet TCRdb's version contains in-frame clones alone and is incomplete. The table includes 150,000 to 200,000 clones, 84% detected once. The V gene end was trimmed by 6 bases and the J gene end by 3 bases; junction bases not matched to a gene: 7. The CDR3 length is 14 residues. CDR1 is MNHEY and CDR2 is SMNVEV in the germline V gene (reference sequence). The study drew the donors from its approximately 130-subject validation cohort, separate from the approximately 700-subject first cohort. The TCR sequence derives from a man between 25 and 39 years old in good health and CMV-seropositive. The chain combines TRBV27 with TRBJ1-2; 7 bases are a match to TRBD1. The material sequenced was PBMCs. The CDR3 spells CASSLQGYDYGYTF. CDR3 in DNA: TGTGCCAGCAGCCTACAGGGGTATGACTATGGCTACACCTTC.